These 22 T cell receptor beta chains originate from one sample sequenced in a study of blood T cell repertoires in COVID-19. Method: immunoSEQ multiplex PCR; TCRdb's copy keeps in-frame clones and lacks some. This sample has tens of thousands of clones; 65% to 90% occur once, and the top ten carry around 43%. Sequenced sample: peripheral blood. The receptors originated from an elderly man with acute or convalescent COVID-19.

This clone turned up a few times. The chain carries TRBV10-3 and TRBJ1-3; weak D call: TRBD1 (6 bases). This CDR3 has 16 amino acids. V was pared by 4 bases and J by 3 bases, with 16 bases between. Germline CDR1 reads ENHRY; CDR2 reads SYGVKD. The CDR3 DNA is TGTGCCATCAGTGCGTCCGGGACACAGAATGGAAACACCATATATTTT. It yields the protein CAISASGTQNGNTIYF.

V is TRBV30 and J is TRBJ2-7, with D perhaps TRBD1 (6 bases). The CDR3 loop spans 17 amino acids. Per the germline V gene, CDR1 is GTSNPN and CDR2 is SVGIG (reference sequence). Trimming pared 2 bases from V and 0 bases from J, leaving 20 bases between. CDR3 sequence (DNA): TGTGCCTGGAGTCTTACCCCCCGGACAGCGAGCTCCTACGAGCAGTACTTC. Translating it yields CAWSLTPRTASSYEQYF.

CDR3 amino acids: CASSYVPQGRQFF. For the CDR3, the DNA is TGTGCCAGCAGTTACGTACCTCAGGGAAGGCAGTTCTTC. The chain couples TRBV6-2 or TRBV6-3 to TRBJ2-1; possibly TRBD1 for D (5 bases). V was clipped by 2 bases and J by 12 bases, with 14 bases between them. The CDR3 totals 13 residues. Germline lookup yields CDR1 MNHEY and CDR2 SVGEGT.

This chain joins TRBV27 and TRBJ1-5; D not certain. The V gene's germline CDR1 is MNHEY and CDR2 SMNVEV (reference sequence). Trimming pared 2 bases from V and 0 bases from J, leaving 5 bases between. The CDR3 is made up of 14 amino acids. The CDR3 nucleotides read TGTGCCAGCAGTTTAGAACATAGCAATCAGCCCCAGCATTTT. Its protein is CASSLEHSNQPQHF.

This clone was observed a few times. The chain couples TRBV7-9 to TRBJ1-5, with TRBD1 identical over 10 bases. V was pared by 3 bases and J by 5 bases, with 4 bases of the junction left unmatched. Germline assignment: CDR1 SEHNR and CDR2 FQNEAQ (reference sequence). This CDR3 is built from 15 residues. DNA for the CDR3: TGTGCCAGCAGCTTCGGGACAGGGGTAGATCAGCCCCAGCATTTT. Protein product: CASSFGTGVDQPQHF.

The V and J genes are TRBV19 and TRBJ1-5; the D gene is possibly TRBD1 (5 bases). Germline assignment: CDR1 LNHDA and CDR2 SQIVND (reference sequence). The CDR3 totals 15 residues. Trimming removed 0 bases from V and 6 bases from J, with 12 bases in between. CDR3 sequence reads: CASSIDKGAGQPQHF. CDR3 in DNA: TGTGCCAGTAGTATAGATAAAGGGGCCGGTCAGCCCCAGCATTTT.

The genes are TRBV4-3 and TRBJ1-4; 10 bases align to TRBD1. The CDR3 is 16 residues long. Trimming took 3 bases from V and 2 from J; bases not matched to a gene: 3. Germline V gene lookup returns CDR1 LGHNA and CDR2 YSLEER. CDR3 DNA: TGCGCCAGCAGCCAGAGACAGGGGGCGACTAATGAAAAACTGTTTTTT. Translation gives CASSQRQGATNEKLFF.

J is TRBJ2-5 and V is TRBV7-2; D is perhaps TRBD2 (7 bases). The CDR3 has 14 amino acids. In germline, CDR1 is SGHTA, CDR2 FQGNSA. Trimming took 4 bases from V and 4 from J, leaving 13 bases between them. The CDR3 reads CASSSQAGAETQYF. CDR3 nucleotides: TGTGCCAGCAGCTCACAGGCGGGGGCAGAGACCCAGTACTTC.

The CDR3 region has the DNA TGTGCCAGCTCACCAAAAGTAAGAGAGGGTGGCGAAAAACTGTTTTTT. Amino acids: CASSPKVREGGEKLFF. V usage is TRBV18 and J usage is TRBJ1-4; D remains unclear. The V gene's germline CDR1 is KGHSH and CDR2 LQKENI. Trimming took off 2 bases at V and 8 bases at J, with 18 bases between the two ends. The CDR3 has 16 residues.

This clone occurred a few times. The gene calls are TRBV6-6 and TRBJ1-5, with D unclear. Between the trimmed V and J ends, which lost 5 bases and 5 bases, there was a span of 10 bases. The germline CDR1 and CDR2 sequences are MNHNY and SVGAGI (reference sequence). The CDR3 runs 13 residues. CDR3 DNA: TGTGCCAGCAGTCCCGAGCGGGATCAGCCCCAGCATTTT. Translated, it gives CASSPERDQPQHF.

The chain recombines TRBV11-2 with TRBJ1-2; D is possibly TRBD1 (5 bases). This CDR3 has 14 residues. The V and J ends lost 0 bases and 4 bases respectively, with 9 bases between them. CDR1 and CDR2 from the germline V gene are SGHAT and FQNNGV. The CDR3 sequence is CASSLDQGAYGYTF. The CDR3 coding sequence is TGTGCCAGCAGCTTAGATCAGGGCGCCTATGGCTACACCTTC.

The chain recombines TRBV6-2 or TRBV6-3 with TRBJ2-5, with a possible D match to TRBD2 (5 bases). This CDR3 spans 14 amino acids. V gave up 3 bases and J gave up 9 bases, with 17 bases separating them. Germline V lookup: CDR1 MNHEY, CDR2 SVGEGT. This chain's CDR3 is CASSYGLDKMAQYF. CDR3 sequence (DNA): TGTGCCAGCAGTTATGGACTTGACAAGATGGCCCAGTACTTC.

This clone was recorded once. J is TRBJ1-4 and V is TRBV10-3, with a weak D call TRBD1 (6 bases). There are 12 residues in the CDR3. Germline loops: CDR1 ENHRY, CDR2 SYGVKD. V was pared by 11 bases and J by 5 bases, with 12 bases between. The CDR3 loop is CAVQGENEKLFF. CDR3 in DNA: TGTGCCGTACAGGGTGAGAATGAAAAACTGTTTTTT.

J is TRBJ1-5 and V is TRBV11-2, with D unclear. The CDR3 is 13 amino acids. Trimming shortened V by 5 bases and J by 3 bases, and 8 bases separated the two germline ends. Germline V gives CDR1 SGHAT, CDR2 FQNNGV. DNA for the CDR3: TGTGCCAGCAGCCCCGGGGACAATCAGCCCCAGCATTTT. It translates to CASSPGDNQPQHF.

This clone was observed once. This chain joins TRBV7-2 and TRBJ2-2; 9 positions match TRBD1. There are 18 residues in the CDR3. The germline CDR1 and CDR2 sequences are SGHTA and FQGNSA. V gave up 2 bases and J gave up 5 bases; unmatched junction bases: 12. CDR3 loop: CASSLSRGDRVYTGELFF. The CDR3 DNA sequence: TGTGCCAGCAGCTTATCCAGAGGGGACAGGGTTTATACCGGGGAGCTGTTTTTT.

This clone has just one count. This chain joins TRBV5-1 and TRBJ2-1, with 10 bases aligning to TRBD2. From germline, CDR1 is SGHRS and CDR2 YFSETQ. The CDR3 spans 15 residues. Trimming took 1 base from V and 5 from J; bases not matched to a gene: 3. DNA for the CDR3: TGCGCCAGCAGCTTGTTCCTAGCGGGAGACAATGAGCAGTTCTTC. Protein sequence: CASSLFLAGDNEQFF.

This clone showed up just once. The V and J genes are TRBV27 and TRBJ2-1, with D possibly matching TRBD2 (6 bases). Trimming removed 5 bases from V and 4 bases from J, with 15 bases in between. Germline V gene sequence: CDR1 MNHEY, CDR2 SMNVEV (reference sequence). The CDR3 spans 15 residues. For the CDR3, the DNA is TGTGCCAGCAGTAAATGGGTAGCGGCTTACAATGAGCAGTTCTTC. The encoded protein is CASSKWVAAYNEQFF.

V gene TRBV5-1 combines with J gene TRBJ1-2, with no clear D. CDR1 is SGHRS and CDR2 is YFSETQ in the germline V gene. The V end was cut by 4 bases, the J end by 4 bases, with 17 bases between. CDR3 size: 15 residues. The CDR3, as DNA: TGCGCCAGCAGCGGACTATTAGGGAGTTCCTATGGCTACACCTTC. Translated, it gives CASSGLLGSSYGYTF.

The gene calls are TRBV5-8 and TRBJ2-7; the D gene is possibly TRBD1 (6 bases). Germline CDR1 is SGHTS and CDR2 is YDEGEE. This CDR3 comprises 15 residues. Between the trimmed V and J ends, which lost 0 bases and 4 bases, there was a span of 14 bases. The CDR3 reads CASSLDSGVPYEQYF. DNA of the CDR3: TGTGCCAGCAGCTTGGATTCAGGGGTCCCGTACGAGCAGTACTTC. The full variable domain, with the rest looked up from reference TRBV5-8 and TRBJ2-7, is EAGVTQSPTHLIKTRGQQATLRCSPISGHTSVYWYQQALGLGLQFLLWYDEGEERNRGNFPPRFSGRQFPNYSSELNVNALELEDSALYLCASSLDSGVPYEQYFGPGTRLTVT.

The chain recombines TRBV28 with TRBJ2-3, with a tentative D call TRBD1 (6 bases). The CDR3 contains 16 residues. Between the trimmed V and J ends, which lost 4 bases and 0 bases, there was a span of 14 bases. Germline CDR1 reads MDHEN; CDR2 reads SYDVKM. The CDR3 bases are TGTGCCAGCAGTTCAACAGGGAACCCTAGCACAGATACGCAGTATTTT. As protein: CASSSTGNPSTDTQYF.

This rearrangement joins TRBV5-4 to TRBJ2-2, with 9 bases aligning to TRBD1. Unmatched junction bases numbered 7, after V lost 2 bases and J lost 5 bases. The CDR3 contains 16 residues. Germline V gives CDR1 SGHNT, CDR2 YYREEE (reference sequence). The CDR3 bases are TGTGCCAGCAGCTTAACAGGGGGCGCGTGGACCGGGGAGCTGTTTTTT. Encoded protein: CASSLTGGAWTGELFF.

The sample holds one count of this clone. The rearrangement uses TRBV9 and TRBJ1-1, with 9 positions matching TRBD1. The germline gives CDR1 SGDLS, CDR2 YYNGEE. J lost 1 base, V lost 3 bases, and 4 bases had no gene match. The CDR3 consists of 15 residues. CDR3 in amino acids: CASSARTGANTEAFF. DNA of the CDR3: TGTGCCAGCAGCGCTAGGACAGGGGCGAACACTGAAGCTTTCTTT.